This entry features one TCR beta chain sequence. The target antigen is unknown. TCR beta CDR3 region amplification was performed from RNA transcripts. HTBI primers drove first-round RT-PCR of the TCR CDR3. TCRdb recomputed calls from the multiplex PCR reads with MiXCR, one row per CDR3 protein. The sample includes hundreds of thousands of distinct CDR3 sequences, about 20% of them seen just once. This specimen comes from a study of T cells in Graves' hyperthyroidism and ophthalmopathy. Study-level points and caveats: Most clonotypes expanded in thyroid above 0.001 were likewise present in blood. Ophthalmopathy got predicted by the model a median roughly 6.1 months before its onset.

Each ophthalmopathy patient scored at least 3 on the Clinical Activity Score and at least 4 on NOSPECS grade, with duration under 3 months. Trimming shortened V by 4 bases and J by 1 base, and 13 bases separated the two germline ends. CDR1 is MNHEY, CDR2 SVGEGT, per germline. The CDR3 runs to 15 residues. The source of this sequence is a man aged 30-40 years with Graves' ophthalmopathy. The chain has TRBV6-2 or TRBV6-3 and TRBJ1-1; D remains ambiguous. The source material was blood. CDR3 sequence (DNA): TGTGCCAGCAGTTTCTCCGGGCCGAGGAACACTGAAGCTTTCTTT. This translates into CASSFSGPRNTEAFF.